This TCR beta chain was recovered during a study of patients and donors after allogeneic stem cell transplantation. TCRdb independently ran MiXCR on the RT-PCR reads; one entry per CDR3 protein. Among some 200,000 distinct CDR3 sequences, 40% to 45% were seen once, and the ten largest hold approximately 32%. The germline V gene has CDR1 LGHDT and CDR2 YNNKEL (reference sequence). This CDR3 is built from 15 residues. V dropped 0 bases and J dropped 6 bases, with 11 bases sitting between them. The sequenced sample consisted of blood, either unsorted or a sorted T cell fraction (not recorded which). This receptor was taken from a human donor who was either an allogeneic HSCT recipient or a stem cell or donor lymphocyte infusion donor (not recorded which). It is not recorded whose cells these are; they may come from a transplant donor. The J gene is TRBJ2-2, the V gene TRBV3-1; weak D call: TRBD2 (5 bases). The CDR3 nucleotides are TGTGCCAGCAGCCAAGATCTTCTAGCCTCCGGGGAGCTGTTTTTT. Amino acids: CASSQDLLASGELFF.